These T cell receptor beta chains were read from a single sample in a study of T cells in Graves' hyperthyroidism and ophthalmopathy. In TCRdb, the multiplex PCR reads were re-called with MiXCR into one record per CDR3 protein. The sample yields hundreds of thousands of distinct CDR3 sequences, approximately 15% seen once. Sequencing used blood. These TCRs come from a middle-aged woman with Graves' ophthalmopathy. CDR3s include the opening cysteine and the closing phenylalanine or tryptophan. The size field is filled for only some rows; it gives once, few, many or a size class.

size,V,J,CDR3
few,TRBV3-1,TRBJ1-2,CASSSHSTANYGYTF
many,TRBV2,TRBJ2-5,CASSLSGGLQETQYF
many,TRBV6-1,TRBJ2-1,CASSVSIAYNEQFF
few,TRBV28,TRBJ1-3,CASSPGGVSGNTIYF
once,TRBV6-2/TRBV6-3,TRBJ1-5,CASSYSWTGNQPQHF
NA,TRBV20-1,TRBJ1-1,CSARGGRGFIEAFF
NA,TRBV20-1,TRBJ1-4,CSARGVRTDNEKLFF
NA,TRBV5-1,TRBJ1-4,CASMESSTNEKLFF
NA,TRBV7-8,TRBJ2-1,CASSFPSTSGGAPKTYNEQFF
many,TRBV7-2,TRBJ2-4,CASSSDRGYIQYF